This T cell receptor (beta chain) was observed in a study of T-cell reconstitution after alpha-beta-depleted transplantation in children. Unique molecular identifiers were used in preparing the TCRbeta library. From the PCR reads, TCRdb called clonotypes with MiXCR, one entry per CDR3 protein. The sample carries some 500,000 distinct CDR3 sequences, about 17% recorded once. This clonotype was observed a handful of times. V gave up 5 bases and J gave up 0 bases; unmatched junction bases: 11. The CDR3 totals 18 residues. The germline gives CDR1 SGHAT, CDR2 FQNNGV. Sequences were derived from PBMCs from the stem cell graft donor, sampled from the stem cell graft. This chain joins TRBV11-2 and TRBJ2-2; 8 positions match TRBD1. This receptor was taken from a human donor who donated a stem cell graft to a child with acute lymphoblastic leukemia. The CDR3 region has the DNA TGTGCCAGCAGCACATGGGACAGGAGATTCTCGAACACCGGGGAGCTGTTTTTT. This translates into CASSTWDRRFSNTGELFF.